This T cell receptor beta chain was sequenced during a study of OX40 agonist ivuxolimab in advanced cancers. About the study: Hepatocellular carcinoma, melanoma, renal cell or head and neck cancer was diagnosed in the dose-escalation patients. Allowance was made for prior anti-PD-1, anti-PD-L1 or anti-CTLA-4 therapy, and roughly 40% had some.

Germline CDR1 is SGHRS and CDR2 is YFSETQ. This CDR3 is 15 amino acids long. V shed 4 bases and J 4 bases; nucleotides not matched to a gene: 9. The method was immunoSEQ multiplex PCR; TCRdb's version includes in-frame clones alone and lacks a portion of them. The table has roughly 100,000 clones, roughly 88% seen once; the top ten hold approximately 4.2%. The rearrangement joins TRBV5-1 to TRBJ2-5, with TRBD2 matching over 8 bases. This receptor was identified in an adult with an advanced solid tumor such as melanoma, head and neck, liver or kidney cancer. This sample comprised CD4+ or CD8+ T cells sorted from blood, obtained in a trial of the OX40 agonist ivuxolimab. The CDR3, as DNA: TGCGCCAGCAGCGCCACCGGGACTAGGAGAGAGACCCAGTACTTC. Amino acids: CASSATGTRRETQYF.